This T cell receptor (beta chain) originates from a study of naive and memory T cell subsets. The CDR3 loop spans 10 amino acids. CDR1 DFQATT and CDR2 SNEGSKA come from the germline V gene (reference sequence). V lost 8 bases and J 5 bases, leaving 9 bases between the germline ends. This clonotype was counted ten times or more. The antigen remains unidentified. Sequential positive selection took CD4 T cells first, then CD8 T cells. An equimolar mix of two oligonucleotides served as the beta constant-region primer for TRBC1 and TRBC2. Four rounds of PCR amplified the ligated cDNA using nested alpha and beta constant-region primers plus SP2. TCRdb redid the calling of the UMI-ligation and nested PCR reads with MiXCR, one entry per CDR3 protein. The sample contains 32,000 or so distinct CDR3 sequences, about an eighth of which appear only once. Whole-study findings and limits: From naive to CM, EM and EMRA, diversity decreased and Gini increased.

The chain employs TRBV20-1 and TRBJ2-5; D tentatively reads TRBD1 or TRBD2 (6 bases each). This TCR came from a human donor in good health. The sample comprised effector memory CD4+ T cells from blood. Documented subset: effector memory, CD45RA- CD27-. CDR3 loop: CSPGAETQYF. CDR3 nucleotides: TGCAGTCCGGGGGCGGAGACCCAGTACTTC.